A single sample is the source of the 24 T cell receptor beta chains below, sequenced in a study of regulatory T cells in long-lasting Graves disease. The time point denotes: newly diagnosed GD, antithyroid drugs for less than 3 months. Construction of the TCR library relied on RNA isolated from PBMCs. Assembly of TCR beta libraries relied on iRepertoire HTBI primers together with Arm-PCR of CDR3 regions. Each CDR3 protein gets one entry after TCRdb re-called the multiplex PCR reads with MiXCR. This table holds 400,000 to 500,000 distinct CDR3 sequences, around 16% found once. These same records also appear under a second study, on T cells in Graves' hyperthyroidism and ophthalmopathy.

The material sequenced was peripheral blood mononuclear cells (PBMCs), taken at new diagnosis, from a patient treated with antithyroid drugs. These receptor sequences come from a woman in her thirties or forties with Graves disease.

This clonotype was counted ten times or more. The rearrangement joins TRBV5-5 to TRBJ2-1; TRBD1 agrees at 7 bases. Trimming at V came to 7 bases and at J to 6 bases, leaving 7 bases not matched to a gene. The CDR3 loop spans 13 amino acids. CDR1 is SGHKS and CDR2 is YYEKEE in the germline V gene (reference sequence). The CDR3 region is CASRQGLRNEQFF. The DNA of the CDR3 is TGTGCCAGCCGACAGGGCTTGCGCAATGAGCAGTTCTTC.

This clonotype has at least ten counts. This rearrangement joins TRBV20-1 to TRBJ2-5, with D possibly TRBD1 on 6 matching bases. This CDR3 comprises 12 residues. The germline gives CDR1 DFQATT, CDR2 SNEGSKA (reference sequence). V was clipped by 1 base and J by 9 bases, with 12 bases between them. CDR3 DNA sequence: TGCAGTGCTAGAGGGACAGTTCTAGCCCAGTACTTC. This sequence encodes CSARGTVLAQYF.

The chain combines TRBV3-1 with TRBJ2-7, with D possibly being TRBD1 (6 bases). CDR1 and CDR2 from the germline V gene are LGHDT and YNNKEL (reference sequence). The length of the CDR3 is 14 residues. V gave up 6 bases and J gave up 3 bases, with 15 bases separating them. CDR3: CASSIADRFYEQYF. In nucleotides, the CDR3 is TGTGCCAGCAGTATCGCCGACAGGTTCTACGAGCAGTACTTC.

On this clonotype: Being one base from a much bigger clone, this may be a read error. J is TRBJ2-1 and V is TRBV5-5; TRBD2 matches 7 bases. The CDR3 runs to 14 residues. CDR1 and CDR2 (germline): SGHKS, YYEKEE (reference sequence). V gave up 4 bases and J gave up 0 bases; unmatched junction bases: 1. CDR3 sequence (DNA): TGTGCCAGCAGCAGCGGGGTCTCCTACAATGAGCAGTTCTTC. It codes for CASSSGVSYNEQFF.

A note on this clonotype: The junction shows a germline mismatch at one end, possibly a read error. This chain joins TRBV28 and TRBJ2-1; 8 nucleotides align to TRBD2. The CDR3 runs to 12 residues. CDR1 is MDHEN and CDR2 is SYDVKM in the germline V gene. CDR3: CASSLARGGALF. The CDR3 nucleotides are TGTGCCAGCAGTTTAGCTCGGGGGGGGGCGCTCTTC.

In its sample, this clonotype was seen many times. The V call is TRBV6-1, the J call TRBJ2-3, with 10 bases aligning to TRBD2. Trimming removed 7 bases from V and 1 base from J; junction bases left unmatched: 8. CDR1 is MNHNS and CDR2 is SASEGT in the germline V gene. The CDR3 spans 16 residues. CDR3 sequence reads: CASTISGRGGTDTQYF. The CDR3 bases are TGTGCCAGCACAATCAGCGGGAGGGGAGGCACAGATACGCAGTATTTT.

The sample holds many counts of this clonotype. The V and J genes are TRBV11-2 and TRBJ2-2; 8 bases agree with TRBD2. The CDR3 spans 18 residues. With V trimmed by 3 bases and J by 3 bases, 12 bases remained unmatched. The germline CDR1 and CDR2 sequences are SGHAT and FQNNGV. This chain's CDR3 is CASSFWVRSGSDTGELFF. DNA for the CDR3: TGTGCCAGCAGCTTCTGGGTGAGGAGCGGGAGTGACACCGGGGAGCTGTTTTTT.

This clonotype appeared many times. J is TRBJ2-7 and V is TRBV6-1, with 11 bases identical to TRBD2. This CDR3 comprises 17 residues. With V trimmed by 6 bases and J by 2 bases, 12 bases remained unmatched. Per the germline V gene, CDR1 is MNHNS and CDR2 is SASEGT. The CDR3 loop is CASSETSGTFGTYEQYF. CDR3 nucleotide sequence: TGTGCCAGCAGCGAGACTAGCGGGACCTTCGGCACCTACGAGCAGTACTTC.

CDR3: CASSLSTPAGATNEKLFF. In DNA, the CDR3 is TGTGCCAGCAGCCTTTCCACCCCCGCCGGGGCAACTAATGAAAAACTGTTTTTT. The rearrangement joins TRBV4-2 to TRBJ1-4; the D is unclear. In germline, CDR1 is LGHNA, CDR2 YNFKEQ. Trimming removed 4 bases at V and 0 bases at J, with 18 bases between. The CDR3 contains 18 residues.

Points on this clonotype: This sequence may be a read error, since a much larger clone differs from it by one base. The V gene is TRBV6-1, the J gene TRBJ2-7; 13 nucleotides agree with TRBD2. The CDR3 has 18 residues. Germline V gene lookup returns CDR1 MNHNS and CDR2 SASEGT. This CDR3 is CASSRRASGLAGFYERYF. CDR3 coding DNA: TGTGCCAGCAGCCGTAGAGCTTCGGGACTAGCGGGATTCTACGAGCGGTACTTC.

A remark on this clonotype: This could be a read error, since a much larger clone is one nucleotide away. V gene TRBV18 combines with J gene TRBJ2-3; 11 bases agree with TRBD2. This CDR3 is 15 amino acids long. Germline V gene data show CDR1 as KGHSH and CDR2 as LQKENI. The chain's CDR3 is CVSSLGTSGQVTQYF. The CDR3 DNA sequence: TGTGTCAGCTCACTCGGGACTAGCGGACAGGTTACGCAGTATTTT.

The chain joins TRBV29-1 to TRBJ1-1, with 8 bases identical to TRBD1. In germline, CDR1 is SQVTM, CDR2 ANQGSEA. The CDR3 is 13 amino acids. With 1 base clipped from V and 4 bases from J, the junction kept 2 bases outside the gene matches. CDR3 amino acids: CSVEGTGGTEAFF. As DNA, the CDR3 is TGCAGCGTTGAAGGTACAGGGGGCACTGAAGCTTTCTTT.

The gene calls are TRBV3-1 and TRBJ2-7; TRBD2 aligns across 11 bases. CDR3 length equals 14 residues. V was clipped by 6 bases and J by 2 bases; unmatched bases: 3. Per germline, CDR1 LGHDT and CDR2 YNNKEL (reference sequence). The CDR3 sequence is CASRPTSGTYEQYF. The CDR3 DNA sequence: TGTGCCAGCAGGCCGACTAGCGGGACCTACGAGCAGTACTTC.

This clonotype has just a few counts. V usage is TRBV18 and J usage is TRBJ2-7; 7 bases agree with TRBD2. This CDR3 is built from 16 residues. Germline CDR1 and CDR2: KGHSH and LQKENI. V trimming: 2 bases; J trimming: 3 bases; junction bases outside the gene matches: 10. The CDR3 DNA reads TGTGCCAGCTCACCAAGTGAAGGGGAGGGCTACTACGAGCAGTACTTC. Translation gives CASSPSEGEGYYEQYF.

This clonotype was observed a few times. V usage is TRBV30 and J usage is TRBJ2-7; 7 nucleotides line up with TRBD1. The V gene end was trimmed by 1 base and the J gene end by 2 bases; junction bases not matched to a gene: 2. The germline V gene has CDR1 GTSNPN and CDR2 SVGIG (reference sequence). This CDR3 spans 13 amino acids. Here the CDR3 reads CAWSGRGPYEQYF. In DNA form, the CDR3 reads TGTGCCTGGAGTGGTAGGGGGCCCTACGAGCAGTACTTC.

This clonotype was seen at least ten times. The rearrangement links TRBV11-3 to TRBJ2-5; D uncertain. The CDR3 contains 13 residues. CDR1 SGHNT and CDR2 YENEEA come from the germline V gene. Trimming took 5 bases from V and 2 from J, leaving 9 bases between them. CDR3: CASSQILQETQYF. The CDR3 coding sequence is TGTGCCAGCAGCCAAATCTTACAAGAGACCCAGTACTTC.

This clonotype has ten or more counts. The V and J genes are TRBV24-1 and TRBJ2-3; TRBD2 aligns across 11 bases. Trimming removed 0 bases from V and 8 bases from J; junction bases left unmatched: 9. Per the germline V gene, CDR1 is KGHDR and CDR2 is SFDVKD. The CDR3 has 17 amino acids. In nucleotides, the CDR3 is TGTGCCACCAGTGATTTGCATGCTAGCGGGAGGAGGGGTACGCAGTATTTT. Translated: CATSDLHASGRRGTQYF.

The sample holds many counts of this clonotype. For the CDR3, the DNA is TGCAGTGCTAGAGATAAATTGGGGACAGGGGGCGATGCCGGGGAGCTGTTTTTT. Protein: CSARDKLGTGGDAGELFF. V is TRBV20-1 and J is TRBJ2-2; 12 bases are shared with TRBD1. The V segment lost 0 bases and the J segment 6 bases; nucleotides outside the gene matches: 11. This CDR3 spans 18 amino acids. CDR1 DFQATT and CDR2 SNEGSKA come from the germline V gene (reference sequence).

This clonotype was counted many times. This chain links TRBV18 with TRBJ1-1; the match to TRBD1 covers 8 bases. Germline V gene lookup returns CDR1 KGHSH and CDR2 LQKENI. The V gene end was trimmed by 1 base and the J gene end by 6 bases; junction bases not matched to a gene: 10. The CDR3 is 16 amino acids. CDR3 sequence reads: CASSPRTGGPTAEAFF. CDR3 in DNA: TGTGCCAGCTCACCACGTACAGGGGGACCTACCGCTGAAGCTTTCTTT. Full variable domain (outside the CDR3, taken from reference TRBV18 and TRBJ1-1): NAGVMQNPRHLVRRRGQEARLRCSPMKGHSHVYWYRQLPEEGLKFMVYLQKENIIDESGMPKERFSAEFPKEGPSILRIQQVVRGDSAAYFCASSPRTGGPTAEAFFGQGTRLTVV.

As regards this clonotype: A much larger clone lies a single base off, so this may be a read error. The genes are TRBV28 and TRBJ1-2; no reliable D call. Germline V gene lookup returns CDR1 MDHEN and CDR2 SYDVKM. The CDR3 runs to 15 residues. This CDR3 is CANSPQALLYYGYTF. In nucleotides, the CDR3 is TGTGCCAACAGTCCTCAGGCCCTTTTATACTATGGCTACACCTTC.

This chain's CDR3 is CASSQSESGNTIYF. CDR3 in DNA: TGTGCCAGCAGCCAGTCGGAGTCTGGAAACACCATATATTTT. V is TRBV3-1 and J is TRBJ1-3; D call uncertain. From germline, CDR1 is LGHDT and CDR2 YNNKEL (reference sequence). Trimming left V 3 bases short and J 1 base short, with 7 bases between. The CDR3 runs to 14 residues.

This clonotype was seen ten or more times. The V call is TRBV12-5, the J call TRBJ2-3, with D perhaps given as TRBD1 or TRBD2 (6 bases each). The CDR3 contains 13 residues. V was cut by 7 bases and J by 1 base, with 9 bases left in between. Germline CDR1 is LGHNT and CDR2 is FRNRAP. DNA for the CDR3: TGTGCTAGTGTTAGGGGGGGCACAGATACGCAGTATTTT. Its protein is CASVRGGTDTQYF.

The J gene is TRBJ2-1, the V gene TRBV12-3 or TRBV12-4; TRBD2 matches 10 bases. The ends lost 6 bases at V and 12 bases at J; junction bases unmatched: 14. CDR3 size: 15 residues. CDR3 DNA: TGTGCCAGCAGCGGACGGACTAGCGGCGGGGGGGGGCAGTTCTTC. It is translated as CASSGRTSGGGGQFF.

This clonotype was counted a few times. The chain employs TRBV29-1 and TRBJ2-3, with 12 bases lining up with TRBD1. The V gene's germline CDR1 is SQVTM and CDR2 ANQGSEA. CDR3 length: 16 residues. V shed 2 bases and J 8 bases; nucleotides not matched to a gene: 11. The CDR3 protein is CSVETPGTGGGGTQYF. In DNA form, the CDR3 reads TGCAGCGTTGAAACACCCGGGACAGGGGGCGGGGGTACGCAGTATTTT.